The entry below describes one TCR beta chain. Its specificity is not known. Germline CDR1 reads MDHEN; CDR2 reads SYDVKM. The CDR3 loop spans 15 amino acids. Losses at the gene ends were 5 bases for V and 7 bases for J; bases not matched to a gene: 5. The data are from a study of T cell repertoires in cytomegalovirus infection. Looking at the study overall: TCR beta signatures that were public indicated CMV infection and matching HLA type. Overall study results and limits: Summed public TCR beta family frequency identified CMV carriers bearing the relevant HLA.

MiXCR was run by TCRdb on the reads, yielding one entry per CDR3 protein. The sample shows hundreds of thousands of distinct CDR3 sequences, about 27% of them seen only once. The chain joins TRBV28 to TRBJ2-6, with 10 nucleotides matching TRBD1. The sequence derives from a human donor in good health (CMV status not recorded). Some clones in this sample may be carry-over from other donors' samples. Here the sequenced sample was cultured PBMCs, taken from culture after CMV antigen stimulation. In DNA, the CDR3 is TGTGCCAGCAGTCTCGGACAGGGGGTAGCCAACGTCCTGACTTTC. Protein: CASSLGQGVANVLTF.